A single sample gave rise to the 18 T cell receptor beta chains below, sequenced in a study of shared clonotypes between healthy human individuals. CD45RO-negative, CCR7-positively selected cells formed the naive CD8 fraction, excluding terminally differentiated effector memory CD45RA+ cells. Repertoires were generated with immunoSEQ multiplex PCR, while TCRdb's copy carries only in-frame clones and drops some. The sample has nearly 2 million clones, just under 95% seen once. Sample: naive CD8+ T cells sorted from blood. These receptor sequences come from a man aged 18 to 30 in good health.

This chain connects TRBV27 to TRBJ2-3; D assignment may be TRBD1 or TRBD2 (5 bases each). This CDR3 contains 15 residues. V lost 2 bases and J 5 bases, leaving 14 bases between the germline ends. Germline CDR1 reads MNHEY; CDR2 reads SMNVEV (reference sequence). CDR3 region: CASSLGQGALDTQYF. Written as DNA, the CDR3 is TGTGCCAGCAGTTTAGGGCAGGGAGCGTTAGATACGCAGTATTTT.

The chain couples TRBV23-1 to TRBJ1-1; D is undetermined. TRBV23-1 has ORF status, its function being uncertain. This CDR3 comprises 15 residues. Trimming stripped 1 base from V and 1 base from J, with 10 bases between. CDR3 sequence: CASSQFLCENTEAFF. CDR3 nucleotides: TGCGCCAGCAGTCAATTCTTGTGCGAGAACACTGAAGCTTTCTTT.

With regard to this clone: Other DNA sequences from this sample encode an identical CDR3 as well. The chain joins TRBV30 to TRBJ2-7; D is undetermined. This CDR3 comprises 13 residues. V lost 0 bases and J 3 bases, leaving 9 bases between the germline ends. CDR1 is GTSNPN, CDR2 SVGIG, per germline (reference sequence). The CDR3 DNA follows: TGTGCCTGGAGTGTGAGTAGTTTCTACGAGCAGTACTTC. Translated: CAWSVSSFYEQYF. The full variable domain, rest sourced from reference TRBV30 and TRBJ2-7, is SQTIHQWPATLVQPVGSPLSLECTVEGTSNPNLYWYRQAAGRGLQLLFYSVGIGQISSEVPQNLSASRPQDRQFILSSKKLLLSDSGFYLCAWSVSSFYEQYFGPGTRLTVT.

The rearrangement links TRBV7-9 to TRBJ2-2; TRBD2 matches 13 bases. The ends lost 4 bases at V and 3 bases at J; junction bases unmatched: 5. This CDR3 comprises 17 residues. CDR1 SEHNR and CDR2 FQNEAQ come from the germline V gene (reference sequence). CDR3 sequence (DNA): TGTGCCAGCAGCTCAGGACTAGCGGGAGCCGACACCGGGGAGCTGTTTTTT. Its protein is CASSSGLAGADTGELFF.

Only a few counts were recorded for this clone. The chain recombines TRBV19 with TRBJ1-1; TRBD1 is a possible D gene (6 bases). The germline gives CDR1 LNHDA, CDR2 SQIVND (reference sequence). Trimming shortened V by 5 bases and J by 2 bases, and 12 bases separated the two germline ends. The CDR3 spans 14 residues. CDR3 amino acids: CASSERDTNTEAFF. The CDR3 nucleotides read TGTGCCAGTAGTGAACGGGACACTAACACTGAAGCTTTCTTT.

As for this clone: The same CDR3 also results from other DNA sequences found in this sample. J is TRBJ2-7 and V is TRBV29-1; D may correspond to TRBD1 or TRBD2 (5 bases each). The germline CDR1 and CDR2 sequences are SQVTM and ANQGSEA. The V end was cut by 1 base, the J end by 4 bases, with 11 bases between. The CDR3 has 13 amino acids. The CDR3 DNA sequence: TGCAGCGTTGAAGTGGGGGATTCTTACGAGCAGTACTTC. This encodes CSVEVGDSYEQYF.

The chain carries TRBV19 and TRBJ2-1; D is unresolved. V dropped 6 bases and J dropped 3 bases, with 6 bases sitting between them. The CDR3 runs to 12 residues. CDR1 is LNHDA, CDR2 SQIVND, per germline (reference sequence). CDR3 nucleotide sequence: TGTGCCAGTAGCCAGTTCTACAATGAGCAGTTCTTC. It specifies CASSQFYNEQFF.

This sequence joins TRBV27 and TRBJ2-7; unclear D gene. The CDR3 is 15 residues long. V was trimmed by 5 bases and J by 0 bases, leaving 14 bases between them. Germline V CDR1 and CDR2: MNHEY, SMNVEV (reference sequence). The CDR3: CASSPYWRSSYEQYF. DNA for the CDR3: TGTGCCAGCAGTCCGTATTGGCGGAGCTCCTACGAGCAGTACTTC.

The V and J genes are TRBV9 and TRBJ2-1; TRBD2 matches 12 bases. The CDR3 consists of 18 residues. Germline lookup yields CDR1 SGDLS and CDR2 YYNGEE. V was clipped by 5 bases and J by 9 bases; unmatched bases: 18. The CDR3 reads CASSPGQGLAGGPGEQFF. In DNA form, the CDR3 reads TGTGCCAGCAGTCCCGGACAGGGGCTAGCGGGGGGGCCTGGTGAGCAGTTCTTC.

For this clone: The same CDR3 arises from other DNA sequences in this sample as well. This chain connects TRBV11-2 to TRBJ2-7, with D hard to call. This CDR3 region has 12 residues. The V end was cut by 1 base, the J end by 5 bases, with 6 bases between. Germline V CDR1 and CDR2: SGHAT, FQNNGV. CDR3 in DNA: TGTGCCAGCAGCTTAGTTGGTGACGAGCAGTACTTC. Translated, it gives CASSLVGDEQYF. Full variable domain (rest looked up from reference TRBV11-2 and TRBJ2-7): EAGVAQSPRYKIIEKRQSVAFWCNPISGHATLYWYQQILGQGPKLLIQFQNNGVVDDSQLPKDRFSAERLKGVDSTLKIQPAKLEDSAVYLCASSLVGDEQYFGPGTRLTVT.

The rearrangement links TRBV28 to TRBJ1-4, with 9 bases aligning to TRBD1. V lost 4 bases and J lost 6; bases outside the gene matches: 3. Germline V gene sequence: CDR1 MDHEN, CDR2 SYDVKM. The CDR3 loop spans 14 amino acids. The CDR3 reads CASSWDRDDEKLFF. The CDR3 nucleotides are TGTGCCAGCAGTTGGGACAGGGATGATGAAAAACTGTTTTTT. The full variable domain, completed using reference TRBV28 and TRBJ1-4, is DVKVTQSSRYLVKRTGEKVFLECVQDMDHENMFWYRQDPGLGLRLIYFSYDVKMKEKGDIPEGYSVSREKKERFSLILESASTNQTSMYLCASSWDRDDEKLFFGSGTQLSVL.

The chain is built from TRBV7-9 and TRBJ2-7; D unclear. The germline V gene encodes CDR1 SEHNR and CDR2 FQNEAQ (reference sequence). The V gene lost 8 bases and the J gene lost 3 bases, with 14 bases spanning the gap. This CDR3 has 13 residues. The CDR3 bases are TGTGCCAGCGAACCAGTCCCTAGCTACGAGCAGTACTTC. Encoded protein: CASEPVPSYEQYF.

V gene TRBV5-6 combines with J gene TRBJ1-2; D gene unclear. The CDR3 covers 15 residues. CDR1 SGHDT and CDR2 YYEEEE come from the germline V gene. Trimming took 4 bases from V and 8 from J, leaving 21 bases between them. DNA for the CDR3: TGTGCCAGCAGCACAACTCCCCCGGAAGCTCGGGGCTACACCTTC. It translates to CASSTTPPEARGYTF.

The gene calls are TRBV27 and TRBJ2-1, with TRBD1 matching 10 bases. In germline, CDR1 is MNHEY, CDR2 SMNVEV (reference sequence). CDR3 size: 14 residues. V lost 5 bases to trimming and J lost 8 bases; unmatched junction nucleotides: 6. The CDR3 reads CASSPGQGDHEQFF. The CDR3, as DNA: TGTGCCAGCAGTCCCGGACAGGGGGATCATGAGCAGTTCTTC.

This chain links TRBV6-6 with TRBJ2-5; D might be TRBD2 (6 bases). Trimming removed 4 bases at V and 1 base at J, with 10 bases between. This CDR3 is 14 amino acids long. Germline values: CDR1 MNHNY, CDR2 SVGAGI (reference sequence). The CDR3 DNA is TGTGCCAGCAGTTTAACGGGGGTCCAAGAGACCCAGTACTTC. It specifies CASSLTGVQETQYF.

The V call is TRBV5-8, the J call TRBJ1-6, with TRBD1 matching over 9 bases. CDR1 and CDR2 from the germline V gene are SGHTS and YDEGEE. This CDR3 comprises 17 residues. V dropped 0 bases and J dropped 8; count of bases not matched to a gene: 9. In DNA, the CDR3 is TGTGCCAGCAGCTTGGCCAATTGGGGACAGGGTTATTCACCCCTCCACTTT. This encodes CASSLANWGQGYSPLHF.

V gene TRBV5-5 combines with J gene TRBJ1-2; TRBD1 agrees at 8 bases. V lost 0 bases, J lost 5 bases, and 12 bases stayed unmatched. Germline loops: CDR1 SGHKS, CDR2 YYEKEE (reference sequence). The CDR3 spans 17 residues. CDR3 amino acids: CASSLDWTGRPEYGYTF. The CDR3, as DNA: TGTGCCAGCAGCTTGGATTGGACAGGGCGTCCCGAATATGGCTACACCTTC.

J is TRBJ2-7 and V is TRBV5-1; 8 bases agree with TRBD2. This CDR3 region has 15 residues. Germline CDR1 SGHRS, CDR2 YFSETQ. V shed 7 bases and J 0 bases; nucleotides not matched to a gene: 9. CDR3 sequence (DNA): TGCGCCAGCCGCCCGGGGGGGGCTCCCTCCTACGAGCAGTACTTC. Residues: CASRPGGAPSYEQYF.